The rows below give T cell receptor beta chains drawn from one sample of a study of control samples from healthy donors and cancer patients. The table came from immunoSEQ multiplex PCR; TCRdb's copy has only in-frame clones and leaves some out. This table holds approximately 100,000 clones, roughly four fifths found once. The material sequenced was blood. All receptors come from a man in his 60s in good health. The conserved cysteine and the conserved F or W are not part of the CDR3 here. The order of the fields is V gene, J gene, CDR3 protein.

>TRBV6-5|TRBJ2-2
ASSKLITNTGELF
>TRBV2|TRBJ2-7
ASSESPAGEQY
>TRBV30|TRBJ1-5
AWSLQSNQPQH
>TRBV6-6|TRBJ2-1
ASSLTGGEGNEQF
>TRBV18|TRBJ2-7
ASSPRLGPGYEQY
>TRBV18|TRBJ2-7
ASGENEQY
>TRBV18|TRBJ1-3
ASSPQEISGNTIY
>TRBV4-2|TRBJ2-1
ASSQKLGNEQF
>TRBV28|TRBJ1-3
ASGHRGGNTIY
>TRBV11-2|TRBJ2-1
ASSLGLGQRRDSEQF